Following are 24 T cell receptor beta chains from one sample sequenced in a study of response to subunit inactivated influenza vaccine. One entry per CDR3 protein results from TCRdb running MiXCR on the RT-PCR reads. The sample has more than 600,000 distinct CDR3 sequences, under 20% seen once. The sample here was PBMCs from blood, taken more than 4 days after vaccination. The source is a middle-aged man who received an inactivated influenza vaccine.

The V and J genes are TRBV7-9 and TRBJ2-5; D is undetermined. CDR1 is SEHNR and CDR2 is FQNEAQ in the germline V gene (reference sequence). V dropped 3 bases and J dropped 2 bases, with 13 bases sitting between them. This CDR3 region has 15 residues. CDR3 sequence: CASSFLGRMQETQYF. In DNA, the CDR3 is TGTGCCAGCAGCTTCCTCGGACGCATGCAAGAGACCCAGTACTTC. Variable domain in full (rest from reference TRBV7-9 and TRBJ2-5): DTGVSQNPRHKITKRGQNVTFRCDPISEHNRLYWYRQTLGQGPEFLTYFQNEAQLEKSRLLSDRFSAERPKGSFSTLEIQRTEQGDSAMYLCASSFLGRMQETQYFGPGTRLLVL.

This clonotype was recorded at least ten times. V and J are TRBV4-1 and TRBJ1-1; no clear D gene. Trimming took 1 base from V and 2 from J, leaving 23 bases between them. The CDR3 runs 19 residues. The germline gives CDR1 MGHRA, CDR2 YSYEKL. The CDR3 region is CASSQGAVVVLRTNTEAFF. The DNA of the CDR3 is TGCGCCAGCAGCCAAGGGGCTGTTGTGGTGCTCAGGACCAACACTGAAGCTTTCTTT.

This clonotype was seen at least ten times. This chain joins TRBV5-1 and TRBJ2-3; D gene ambiguous. Germline V lookup: CDR1 SGHRS, CDR2 YFSETQ. The ends were cut back, 0 bases at V and 4 bases at J, with 6 bases in the middle. This CDR3 has 13 residues. The CDR3: CASSLEQADTQYF. The CDR3 DNA sequence: TGCGCCAGCAGCTTGGAGCAGGCAGATACGCAGTATTTT.

This clonotype has at least ten counts. The V call is TRBV12-3 or TRBV12-4, the J call TRBJ2-7; possibly TRBD1 for D (5 bases). V was pared by 6 bases and J by 0 bases, with 12 bases between. CDR3 length: 14 residues. CDR3 sequence (DNA): TGTGCCAGCAGGGAACAGGACGGCTCCTACGAGCAGTACTTC. This sequence encodes CASREQDGSYEQYF.

This clonotype showed up just a few times. The V call is TRBV7-2, the J call TRBJ2-5; 8 positions agree with TRBD2. Trimming cost V 7 bases and J 5 bases; bases outside gene matches: 9. The germline CDR1 and CDR2 sequences are SGHTA and FQGNSA. The CDR3 is 14 residues long. This CDR3 reads CASTPGLVEETQYF. The CDR3 nucleotides read TGTGCCAGCACCCCGGGACTAGTGGAGGAGACCCAGTACTTC.

This clonotype came up a few times. The V and J genes are TRBV10-2 and TRBJ2-7; perhaps TRBD2 as D (6 bases). The germline gives CDR1 WSHSY, CDR2 SAAADI. The CDR3 extends over 14 amino acids. V gave up 0 bases and J gave up 3 bases, with 9 bases separating them. The CDR3 spells CASSESGGNYEQYF. The DNA of the CDR3 is TGCGCCAGCAGTGAGTCTGGGGGGAACTACGAGCAGTACTTC.

This clonotype has more than one count but fewer than ten. The CDR3 sequence: CASSGTGPGTIYF. CDR3 nucleotide sequence: TGTGCCAGCAGCGGAACAGGTCCTGGTACCATATATTTT. The chain uses TRBV9 and TRBJ1-3; the D gene is possibly TRBD1 (5 bases). CDR1 and CDR2 (germline): SGDLS, YYNGEE. Trimming took 3 bases from V and 10 from J, leaving 14 bases between them. The CDR3 is 13 amino acids.

This clonotype was seen a handful of times. The chain couples TRBV4-2 to TRBJ2-1; 12 bases match TRBD2. The CDR3 sequence is 16 residues long. Germline values: CDR1 LGHNA, CDR2 YNFKEQ. With 5 bases clipped from V and 3 bases from J, the junction kept 5 bases outside the gene matches. CDR3 bases: TGTGCCAGCAGCTACAGACTAGCGGGGGACTACAATGAGCAGTTCTTC. Residues: CASSYRLAGDYNEQFF.

A few counts support this clonotype. The rearrangement links TRBV4-3 to TRBJ2-3; no firm D call. V lost 4 bases, J lost 2 bases, and 13 bases lay in between. The germline V gene has CDR1 LGHNA and CDR2 YSLEER. There are 15 residues in the CDR3. CDR3 loop: CASSRSGKNTDTQYF. DNA of the CDR3: TGCGCCAGCAGCCGTTCCGGTAAAAACACAGATACGCAGTATTTT.

The chain joins TRBV4-2 to TRBJ1-1; no clear D gene. The germline V gene has CDR1 LGHNA and CDR2 YNFKEQ. V lost 4 bases and J lost 0, with 12 bases in between. The CDR3 extends over 15 amino acids. CDR3 amino acids: CASSPTTLMNTEAFF. CDR3 DNA sequence: TGTGCCAGCAGCCCAACGACGCTCATGAACACTGAAGCTTTCTTT.

This clonotype came up many times. CDR3 in amino acids: CASSSVVRKGPVYGYTF. For the CDR3, the DNA is TGTGCCAGCAGTTCCGTCGTGAGGAAGGGTCCCGTCTATGGCTACACCTTC. V usage is TRBV28 and J usage is TRBJ1-2, with D unclear. V lost 4 bases, J lost 4 bases, and 22 bases lay in between. The germline gives CDR1 MDHEN, CDR2 SYDVKM. The length of the CDR3 is 17 residues.

The genes are TRBV7-2 and TRBJ2-5; 8 nucleotides line up with TRBD2. Per the germline V gene, CDR1 is SGHTA and CDR2 is FQGNSA. Trimming removed 1 base from V and 6 bases from J; junction bases left unmatched: 10. This CDR3 contains 16 residues. The CDR3: CASSLVGGGTAQTQYF. DNA for the CDR3: TGTGCCAGCAGCTTAGTCGGGGGGGGAACGGCGCAGACCCAGTACTTC. The variable domain in full, completed from reference TRBV7-2 and TRBJ2-5, reads GAGVSQSPSNKVTEKGKDVELRCDPISGHTALYWYRQSLGQGLEFLIYFQGNSAPDKSGLPSDRFSAERTGGSVSTLTIQRTQQEDSAVYLCASSLVGGGTAQTQYFGPGTRLLVL.

The chain joins TRBV27 to TRBJ2-3; 11 positions match TRBD2. V lost 8 bases and J lost 4; bases outside the gene matches: 8. This CDR3 comprises 15 residues. CDR1 is MNHEY and CDR2 is SMNVEV in the germline V gene (reference sequence). The CDR3 DNA follows: TGTGCCAGCCTTTCGACTAGCGGGGTGGCAGATACGCAGTATTTT. It encodes CASLSTSGVADTQYF.

This clonotype was seen a few times. The rearrangement links TRBV15 to TRBJ2-1; D not resolved. CDR3 length equals 15 residues. Per germline, CDR1 LNHNV and CDR2 YYDKDF (reference sequence). V lost 0 bases and J lost 10, with 16 bases in between. The CDR3: CATSRDVIARLEQFF. In nucleotides, the CDR3 is TGTGCCACCAGCAGAGATGTGATAGCCCGACTCGAGCAGTTCTTC.

This clonotype was counted at least ten times. V usage is TRBV10-3 and J usage is TRBJ1-1; D unresolved. Per the germline V gene, CDR1 is ENHRY and CDR2 is SYGVKD. The CDR3 sequence is 14 residues long. V was pared by 3 bases and J by 4 bases, with 12 bases between. For the CDR3, the DNA is TGTGCCATCAGTGAAAGGCAGGAACCCACTGAAGCTTTCTTT. Its translation is CAISERQEPTEAFF.

This chain connects TRBV25-1 to TRBJ2-3; 7 bases are a match to TRBD1. CDR1 is MGHDK, CDR2 SYGVNS, per germline. CDR3 length: 15 amino acids. After removal of 4 bases from V and 2 bases from J, the junction contained 6 bases not matched to a gene. CDR3: CASSVGTALTDTQYF. The DNA of the CDR3 is TGTGCCAGCAGTGTCGGGACAGCTCTCACAGATACGCAGTATTTT.

This chain links TRBV6-1 with TRBJ2-3; D may match TRBD1 or TRBD2 (6 bases each). Germline V gene data show CDR1 as MNHNS and CDR2 as SASEGT. The length of the CDR3 is 14 residues. V was pared by 6 bases and J by 1 base, with 11 bases between. CDR3 DNA: TGTGCCAGCAGCTCGGGGGCGGGCACAGATACGCAGTATTTT. Translated, it gives CASSSGAGTDTQYF.

The V and J genes are TRBV6-2 or TRBV6-3 and TRBJ2-5; a weak D match, TRBD1 (6 bases). The CDR3 sequence is 14 residues long. The V and J ends lost 6 bases and 5 bases respectively, with 16 bases between them. CDR1 and CDR2 (germline): MNHEY, SVGEGT. The CDR3, as DNA: TGTGCCAGCAGCTTGACGCAGGGGAGCGAGACCCAGTACTTC. It encodes CASSLTQGSETQYF.

This clonotype was observed many times. The V and J genes are TRBV4-2 and TRBJ2-1, with 9 bases fitting TRBD1. The J segment lost 3 bases and the V segment lost 3 bases, leaving 3 bases of the junction unmatched. The CDR3 is 15 amino acids. The germline CDR1 and CDR2 sequences are LGHNA and YNFKEQ. The chain's CDR3 is CASSQGQGNYNEQFF. The DNA for the CDR3 is TGTGCCAGCAGCCAGGGACAGGGTAACTACAATGAGCAGTTCTTC.

This clonotype was seen ten or more times. This chain links TRBV4-1 with TRBJ1-2; D is unresolved. The CDR3 loop spans 13 amino acids. The germline CDR1 and CDR2 sequences are MGHRA and YSYEKL. V was trimmed by 1 base and J by 3 bases, leaving 6 bases between them. CDR3 sequence reads: CASSQADYYGYTF. CDR3 bases: TGCGCCAGCAGCCAAGCGGATTACTATGGCTACACCTTC.

This chain connects TRBV5-6 to TRBJ2-2; 8 bases are a match to TRBD1. The CDR3 is 16 amino acids. Trimming cost V 3 bases and J 0 bases; bases outside gene matches: 4. Germline V CDR1 and CDR2: SGHDT, YYEEEE. The CDR3 here is CASSSRGRSNTGELFF. CDR3 coding DNA: TGTGCCAGCAGCTCCAGGGGGCGGTCGAACACCGGGGAGCTGTTTTTT.

The chain couples TRBV24-1 to TRBJ2-7, with D maybe TRBD1 (6 bases). Trimming stripped 6 bases from V and 5 bases from J, with 19 bases between. The CDR3 loop spans 15 amino acids. Germline CDR1 is KGHDR and CDR2 is SFDVKD. The CDR3 coding sequence is TGTGCCACCAGTCCCTCGGACAGCACCCCTGACGAGCAGTACTTC. Encoded protein: CATSPSDSTPDEQYF.

This clonotype was found a few times. The chain recombines TRBV7-8 with TRBJ2-1; 7 bases are shared with TRBD2. Germline V gene lookup returns CDR1 SGHVS and CDR2 FQNEAQ. This CDR3 has 16 amino acids. V dropped 1 base and J dropped 5; count of bases not matched to a gene: 8. The CDR3: CASSLDPSGTHNEQFF. CDR3 coding DNA: TGTGCCAGCAGCTTAGACCCTAGCGGTACCCACAATGAGCAGTTCTTC.

The chain carries TRBV12-3 or TRBV12-4 and TRBJ1-1, with D hard to call. V lost 5 bases and J lost 2, with 12 bases in between. This CDR3 comprises 14 residues. The CDR3 DNA is TGTGCCAGCAGTCCGACCGAGGGAAACACTGAAGCTTTCTTT. It codes for CASSPTEGNTEAFF.